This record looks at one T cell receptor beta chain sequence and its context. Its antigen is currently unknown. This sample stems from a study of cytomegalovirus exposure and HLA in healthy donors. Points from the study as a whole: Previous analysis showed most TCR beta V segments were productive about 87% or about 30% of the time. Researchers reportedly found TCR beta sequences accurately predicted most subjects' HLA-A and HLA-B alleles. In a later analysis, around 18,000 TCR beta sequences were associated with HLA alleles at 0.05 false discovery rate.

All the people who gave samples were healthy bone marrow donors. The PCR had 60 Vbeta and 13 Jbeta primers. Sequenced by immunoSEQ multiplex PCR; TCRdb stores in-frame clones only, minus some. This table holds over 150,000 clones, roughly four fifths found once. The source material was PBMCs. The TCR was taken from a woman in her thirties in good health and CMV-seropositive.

CDR3 amino acids: CASSLEPAYEQYF. The CDR3 DNA is TGCGCCAGCAGCTTGGAGCCCGCCTACGAGCAGTACTTC. This rearrangement joins TRBV5-1 to TRBJ2-7; D unclear. The CDR3 is 13 amino acids. Germline V gives CDR1 SGHRS, CDR2 YFSETQ. The V gene lost 0 bases and the J gene lost 2 bases, with 6 bases spanning the gap.